One and the same sample provided the 5 T cell receptor beta chains below, sequenced in a study of blood T cell repertoires in COVID-19. Sequencing used immunoSEQ multiplex PCR; TCRdb keeps in-frame clones, though not all of them. The table includes 200,000 to 250,000 clones, about four fifths detected once. The sample consisted of peripheral blood. These receptors all come from a woman of 80 years or more with COVID-19, enrolled during active disease.

The rearrangement joins TRBV9 to TRBJ1-2, with a tentative D call TRBD1 (5 bases). This CDR3 comprises 14 residues. The germline V gene encodes CDR1 SGDLS and CDR2 YYNGEE. Trimming shortened V by 2 bases and J by 6 bases, and 14 bases separated the two germline ends. The CDR3, as DNA: TGTGCCAGCAGCGTTGTTTCAGGGTCCGATGGCTACACCTTC. It yields the protein CASSVVSGSDGYTF. The complete variable domain, with remaining parts taken from reference TRBV9 and TRBJ1-2, reads DSGVTQTPKHLITATGQRVTLRCSPRSGDLSVYWYQQSLDQGLQFLIQYYNGEERAKGNILERFSAQQFPDLHSELNLSSLELGDSALYFCASSVVSGSDGYTFGSGTRLTVV.

J is TRBJ2-7 and V is TRBV7-9, with a possible D match to TRBD2 (5 bases). Germline CDR1 is SEHNR and CDR2 is FQNEAQ (reference sequence). The CDR3 has 15 amino acids. V shed 5 bases and J shed 7 bases, with 21 bases lying between them. CDR3 residues: CASSDNGIRTGEQYF. CDR3 DNA: TGTGCCAGCAGCGACAACGGCATCCGAACGGGGGAGCAGTACTTC.

DNA of the CDR3: TGTGCCAGCTCACCATTGGCAGGACTCTATGGCTACACCTTC. Its protein is CASSPLAGLYGYTF. V is TRBV18 and J is TRBJ1-2; no reliable D call. Germline CDR1 is KGHSH and CDR2 is LQKENI. This CDR3 region has 14 residues. Trimming removed 2 bases from V and 4 bases from J, with 11 bases in between.

The chain combines TRBV19 with TRBJ1-2, with a weak D call TRBD1 (6 bases). Trimming took off 5 bases at V and 7 bases at J, with 14 bases between the two ends. Per the germline V gene, CDR1 is LNHDA and CDR2 is SQIVND (reference sequence). There are 13 residues in the CDR3. The CDR3 DNA sequence: TGTGCCAGTAGTCGGCCAGGGGAATCTGGCTACACCTTC. Translated, it gives CASSRPGESGYTF.

The genes are TRBV2 and TRBJ1-1; the D gene is possibly TRBD1 (6 bases). The CDR3 is 13 amino acids. With 4 bases removed from V and 5 bases from J, the gap between germline ends came to 11 bases. CDR1 SNHLY and CDR2 FYNNEI come from the germline V gene. This CDR3 reads CASSVDQGTEAFF. CDR3 bases: TGTGCCAGCAGTGTCGATCAGGGGACTGAAGCTTTCTTT.